These 31 T cell receptor beta chains originate from one sample sequenced in a study of blood T cell repertoires in COVID-19. Only in-frame clones appear in the TCRdb table, and some are missing; sequencing was by immunoSEQ multiplex PCR. The repertoire holds some 320,000 clones, with 90% as singletons. The sample taken for sequencing was PBMCs or T cells enriched from blood (not recorded which). These TCRs come from a man in his 60s who had recovered from COVID-19.

The CDR3 DNA is TGTGCCAGCAGCTTTGGACAGGGTACAGATGGCTACACCTTC. Its translation is CASSFGQGTDGYTF. The chain couples TRBV7-9 to TRBJ1-2; 8 nucleotides line up with TRBD1. Germline CDR1 SEHNR, CDR2 FQNEAQ (reference sequence). The CDR3 sequence is 14 residues long. Losses at the gene ends were 3 bases for V and 6 bases for J; bases not matched to a gene: 6.

The gene calls are TRBV9 and TRBJ2-1; TRBD2 aligns across 9 bases. V was pared by 4 bases and J by 2 bases, with 7 bases of the junction left unmatched. There are 16 residues in the CDR3. Germline assignment: CDR1 SGDLS and CDR2 YYNGEE. The CDR3, as DNA: TGTGCCAGCAGCCGGCTCAGCGGGGGGACCTACAATGAGCAGTTCTTC. Translated, it gives CASSRLSGGTYNEQFF.

The rearrangement links TRBV19 to TRBJ1-1; TRBD1 matches at 9 bases. Germline CDR1 and CDR2: LNHDA and SQIVND (reference sequence). V was pared by 7 bases and J by 5 bases, with 5 bases of the junction left unmatched. The CDR3 length is 13 residues. The CDR3 here is CASKQGAWTEAFF. The DNA of the CDR3 is TGTGCCAGTAAACAGGGGGCGTGGACTGAAGCTTTCTTT.

This clone was picked up one time. This chain connects TRBV20-1 to TRBJ2-7, with 11 bases aligning to TRBD1. The CDR3 sequence is 17 residues long. After removal of 3 bases from V and 3 bases from J, the junction contained 13 bases not matched to a gene. The germline V gene has CDR1 DFQATT and CDR2 SNEGSKA (reference sequence). CDR3 region: CSASQGQGVLRGYEQYF. The DNA of the CDR3 is TGCAGTGCTAGTCAGGGACAGGGGGTACTTCGGGGCTACGAGCAGTACTTC.

In its sample, this clone was seen once. This chain joins TRBV5-1 and TRBJ1-5, with D tentatively TRBD1 (6 bases). This CDR3 region has 15 residues. The V end was cut by 0 bases, the J end by 7 bases, with 14 bases between. Germline CDR1 reads SGHRS; CDR2 reads YFSETQ. The CDR3 region has the DNA TGCGCCAGCAGCTTGGGAACAGGGCAAGGGCAGCCCCAGCATTTT. Translation: CASSLGTGQGQPQHF. Drawing the rest from reference TRBV5-1 and TRBJ1-5, the complete variable domain is KAGVTQTPRYLIKTRGQQVTLSCSPISGHRSVSWYQQTPGQGLQFLFEYFSETQRNKGNFPGRFSGRQFSNSRSEMNVSTLELGDSALYLCASSLGTGQGQPQHFGDGTRLSIL.

This sequence joins TRBV9 and TRBJ1-5; 9 bases fit TRBD1. The V segment lost 3 bases and the J segment 4 bases; nucleotides outside the gene matches: 5. The germline V gene has CDR1 SGDLS and CDR2 YYNGEE. The CDR3 consists of 15 residues. CDR3 in amino acids: CASSAEGTGNQPQHF. CDR3 coding DNA: TGTGCCAGCAGCGCAGAAGGGACAGGGAATCAGCCCCAGCATTTT.

The chain recombines TRBV9 with TRBJ1-5; D remains ambiguous. CDR1 and CDR2 from the germline V gene are SGDLS and YYNGEE. With 0 bases removed from V and 4 bases from J, the gap between germline ends came to 5 bases. The CDR3 totals 13 residues. Here the CDR3 reads CASSVDQNQPQHF. Here the CDR3 DNA reads TGTGCCAGCAGCGTAGATCAGAATCAGCCCCAGCATTTT. Full variable domain (rest looked up from reference TRBV9 and TRBJ1-5): DSGVTQTPKHLITATGQRVTLRCSPRSGDLSVYWYQQSLDQGLQFLIQYYNGEERAKGNILERFSAQQFPDLHSELNLSSLELGDSALYFCASSVDQNQPQHFGDGTRLSIL.

The chain couples TRBV5-4 to TRBJ2-7; 9 bases are shared with TRBD1. Germline CDR1 and CDR2: SGHNT and YYREEE (reference sequence). This CDR3 has 14 amino acids. Trimming removed 2 bases from V and 3 bases from J; junction bases left unmatched: 3. The CDR3 DNA is TGTGCCAGCAGCTTAACAGGGGGCCACTACGAGCAGTACTTC. This codes for CASSLTGGHYEQYF.

CDR3 loop: CASSTSPNEQFF. The CDR3 DNA reads TGTGCCAGCAGCACCAGTCCCAATGAGCAGTTCTTC. This chain connects TRBV9 to TRBJ2-1; the D is unclear. CDR1 is SGDLS, CDR2 YYNGEE, per germline. Trimming shortened V by 4 bases and J by 6 bases, and 8 bases separated the two germline ends. This CDR3 contains 12 residues. Full variable domain (rest looked up from reference TRBV9 and TRBJ2-1): DSGVTQTPKHLITATGQRVTLRCSPRSGDLSVYWYQQSLDQGLQFLIQYYNGEERAKGNILERFSAQQFPDLHSELNLSSLELGDSALYFCASSTSPNEQFFGPGTRLTVL.

The chain has TRBV6-5 and TRBJ2-7; 9 bases map to TRBD2. Trimming took 10 bases from V and 6 from J; bases not matched to a gene: 7. Germline CDR1 is MNHEY and CDR2 is SVGAGI. CDR3 size: 12 residues. The CDR3, as DNA: TGTGCCACCTCTAGCGGGATAGGCGAGCAGTACTTC. It specifies CATSSGIGEQYF.

V is TRBV24-1 and J is TRBJ2-5; TRBD1 agrees at 7 bases. CDR1 is KGHDR, CDR2 SFDVKD, per germline. The CDR3 contains 17 residues. V gave up 4 bases and J gave up 4 bases; unmatched junction bases: 14. This CDR3 is CATSDPRVEGASETQYF. The CDR3 DNA is TGTGCCACCAGTGACCCGAGGGTTGAGGGGGCATCAGAGACCCAGTACTTC.

J is TRBJ1-2 and V is TRBV6-2 or TRBV6-3; maybe TRBD1 (5 bases). Deletions cut 2 bases from V and 4 bases from J, with 11 bases between. This CDR3 comprises 14 residues. CDR1 is MNHEY, CDR2 SVGEGT, per germline. CDR3 nucleotides: TGTGCCAGCAGTTACCCAGGGAAGCTCTATGGCTACACCTTC. It encodes CASSYPGKLYGYTF.

The V gene is TRBV11-2, the J gene TRBJ2-1, with 7 nucleotides matching TRBD1. This CDR3 has 15 residues. Germline CDR1 SGHAT, CDR2 FQNNGV. V lost 6 bases and J lost 4; bases outside the gene matches: 9. The CDR3 region is CASRKITGAYNEQFF. CDR3 DNA: TGTGCCAGCAGAAAAATTACAGGGGCTTACAATGAGCAGTTCTTC.

Written as DNA, the CDR3 is TGTGCCAGCAGCTACGGACAGTTCTACGAGCAGTACTTC. This sequence encodes CASSYGQFYEQYF. This chain joins TRBV7-8 and TRBJ2-7; maybe TRBD1 (6 bases). This CDR3 has 13 amino acids. The V gene lost 4 bases and the J gene lost 3 bases, with 10 bases spanning the gap. Germline values: CDR1 SGHVS, CDR2 FQNEAQ.

This chain connects TRBV12-3 or TRBV12-4 to TRBJ1-5, with 7 bases lining up with TRBD1. With 7 bases clipped from V and 1 base from J, the junction kept 1 base outside the gene matches. The CDR3 totals 13 residues. The CDR3 sequence: CASKGQSNQPQHF. DNA for the CDR3: TGTGCCAGCAAGGGACAGAGCAATCAGCCCCAGCATTTT.

This chain links TRBV18 with TRBJ2-6, with D hard to call. V was shortened by 0 bases and J by 0 bases, with 15 bases between the two germline ends. Germline CDR1 reads KGHSH; CDR2 reads LQKENI. This CDR3 contains 19 residues. This CDR3 reads CASSPPVANVGSGANVLTF. The DNA for the CDR3 is TGTGCCAGCTCACCACCGGTAGCAAATGTAGGCTCTGGGGCCAACGTCCTGACTTTC.

The V call is TRBV2, the J call TRBJ2-1, with 9 bases aligning to TRBD2. This CDR3 contains 13 residues. Trimming cost V 8 bases and J 6 bases; bases outside gene matches: 5. CDR1 and CDR2 (germline): SNHLY, FYNNEI. CDR3 sequence reads: CASGLARSNEQFF. In DNA, the CDR3 is TGTGCCAGCGGACTAGCGAGAAGCAATGAGCAGTTCTTC.

This rearrangement joins TRBV7-6 to TRBJ2-7; tentatively, D is TRBD1 (6 bases). CDR1 and CDR2 (germline): SGHVS, FNYEAQ. Trimming cost V 5 bases and J 4 bases, with 15 bases left between them. The CDR3 extends over 14 amino acids. DNA for the CDR3: TGTGCCAGCAGCCCGTGGGACACCTCTTACGAGCAGTACTTC. Its protein product is CASSPWDTSYEQYF.

The rearrangement joins TRBV5-4 to TRBJ2-3, with 11 bases lining up with TRBD2. Germline values: CDR1 SGHNT, CDR2 YYREEE (reference sequence). Germline trimming cut 6 bases from V and 6 bases from J; bases unmatched to any gene: 15. The CDR3 totals 17 residues. CDR3 sequence reads: CASKLMIAGGPSDTQYF. The CDR3 DNA reads as TGTGCCAGCAAACTTATGATAGCGGGGGGGCCTAGTGATACGCAGTATTTT.

This chain links TRBV29-1 with TRBJ2-1, with 10 bases aligning to TRBD2. Unmatched junction bases numbered 10, after V lost 7 bases and J lost 7 bases. Germline V CDR1 and CDR2: SQVTM, ANQGSEA. The CDR3 has 14 amino acids. The CDR3 DNA reads TGCAGCGGCAAGAGCGGGAGGGGAGGAAATGAGCAGTTCTTC. Its translation: CSGKSGRGGNEQFF.

The chain links TRBV14 to TRBJ2-5, with D possibly matching TRBD2 (5 bases). Germline V gene data show CDR1 as SGHDN and CDR2 as FVKESK. The V end was cut by 1 base, the J end by 5 bases, with 14 bases between. The CDR3 runs to 15 residues. The DNA for the CDR3 is TGTGCCAGCAGCCAAGCCTACGGGATGAGGGAGACCCAGTACTTC. It specifies CASSQAYGMRETQYF.

The chain recombines TRBV14 with TRBJ1-1, with unresolved D. The V gene's germline CDR1 is SGHDN and CDR2 FVKESK. This CDR3 region has 14 residues. The germline V and J ends were trimmed by 0 bases and 4 bases, with 9 bases remaining between them. The CDR3 is CASSQDRGGTEAFF. The CDR3 bases are TGTGCCAGCAGCCAAGATCGGGGAGGCACTGAAGCTTTCTTT.

The genes are TRBV11-2 and TRBJ1-6; D gene ambiguous. The CDR3 consists of 12 residues. The germline V gene encodes CDR1 SGHAT and CDR2 FQNNGV. V lost 1 base to trimming and J lost 11 bases, with 6 bases between them. DNA for the CDR3: TGTGCCAGCAGCTTAGGGGGAGCACCCCTCCACTTT. Its translation: CASSLGGAPLHF.

This sequence joins TRBV7-9 and TRBJ2-7, with a possible D match to TRBD1 (6 bases). Germline V gives CDR1 SEHNR, CDR2 FQNEAQ (reference sequence). Trimming cost V 2 bases and J 2 bases, with 13 bases left between them. This CDR3 is built from 15 residues. The CDR3 region is CASSLTAGVTYEQYF. The DNA for the CDR3 is TGTGCCAGCAGCTTAACGGCAGGGGTTACCTACGAGCAGTACTTC.

The J gene is TRBJ1-1, the V gene TRBV7-8; TRBD1 is a possible D gene (6 bases). The CDR3 covers 15 residues. The germline V gene encodes CDR1 SGHVS and CDR2 FQNEAQ. The V and J ends lost 2 bases and 3 bases respectively, with 13 bases between them. The CDR3, as DNA: TGTGCCAGCAGCTTATCACAGGGATTATACACTGAAGCTTTCTTT. Encoded protein: CASSLSQGLYTEAFF.

The V call is TRBV11-3, the J call TRBJ2-7; weak D call: TRBD2 (5 bases). CDR1 and CDR2 (germline): SGHNT, YENEEA. The V end was cut by 1 base, the J end by 4 bases, with 11 bases between. The CDR3 consists of 14 residues. In nucleotides, the CDR3 is TGTGCCAGCAGCTTAGGCGGCGGGCTTTACGAGCAGTACTTC. Translated, it gives CASSLGGGLYEQYF. The entire variable domain, with the rest obtained from reference TRBV11-3 and TRBJ2-7, is as follows: EAGVVQSPRYKIIEKKQPVAFWCNPISGHNTLYWYLQNLGQGPELLIRYENEEAVDDSQLPKDRFSAERLKGVDSTLKIQPAELGDSAVYLCASSLGGGLYEQYFGPGTRLTVT.

The V call is TRBV24-1, the J call TRBJ2-1; the match to TRBD2 covers 8 bases. The CDR3 is 17 amino acids. Germline V CDR1 and CDR2: KGHDR, SFDVKD. V gave up 1 base and J gave up 1 base; unmatched junction bases: 5. CDR3 protein: CATSDLSGGGSYNEQFF. The CDR3 coding sequence is TGTGCCACCAGTGATTTAAGCGGGGGAGGATCCTACAATGAGCAGTTCTTC.

The V call is TRBV5-1, the J call TRBJ2-5, with TRBD1 identical over 7 bases. CDR3 length: 18 amino acids. Germline CDR1 reads SGHRS; CDR2 reads YFSETQ. Trimming cost V 0 bases and J 0 bases; bases outside gene matches: 11. The CDR3 coding sequence is TGCGCCAGCAGCTTGGGACAGGGATCTCAACCGTACCAAGAGACCCAGTACTTC. Its protein is CASSLGQGSQPYQETQYF. Looking up the rest from reference TRBV5-1 and TRBJ2-5 gives the full variable domain: KAGVTQTPRYLIKTRGQQVTLSCSPISGHRSVSWYQQTPGQGLQFLFEYFSETQRNKGNFPGRFSGRQFSNSRSEMNVSTLELGDSALYLCASSLGQGSQPYQETQYFGPGTRLLVL.

This clone was counted only a few times. The chain is built from TRBV27 and TRBJ2-7; D remains unclear. The CDR3 is made up of 13 amino acids. CDR1 is MNHEY, CDR2 SMNVEV, per germline (reference sequence). The ends were cut back, 5 bases at V and 0 bases at J, with 8 bases in the middle. The CDR3 DNA sequence: TGTGCCAGCAGTCTAAAAAACTCCTACGAGCAGTACTTC. Translating gives CASSLKNSYEQYF.

Worth noting for this clone: At one end, the junction sequence differs from germline, possibly due to a read error. The V gene is TRBV7-7, the J gene TRBJ2-2, with TRBD1 matching 10 bases. The CDR3 runs 16 residues. The germline gives CDR1 SSHAT, CDR2 FNYEAQ (reference sequence). This CDR3 is CASSFRQGANTGELFF. The DNA for the CDR3 is TGTGCTAGCAGCTTTCGACAGGGGGCTAACACCGGGGAGCTGTTTTTT.

This clone appeared once. The chain recombines TRBV29-1 with TRBJ1-2; 7 bases align to TRBD1. Germline CDR1 and CDR2: SQVTM and ANQGSEA. The CDR3 consists of 15 residues. Trimming cost V 0 bases and J 1 base; bases outside gene matches: 5. CDR3 coding DNA: TGCAGCGTTGAAGATCCGGGACAGAATAACTATGGCTACACCTTC. Amino acid sequence: CSVEDPGQNNYGYTF.